This is a list of T cell receptor beta chains from one sample in a study of cytomegalovirus exposure and HLA in healthy donors. TCRdb keeps only in-frame clones here, not all; method: immunoSEQ multiplex PCR. The sample contains 95,000 to 150,000 clones, about four fifths of which appear only once. The sample comprised PBMCs. The source is a female donor in good health and CMV-seropositive. The CDR3 runs from the conserved cysteine through the conserved F or W.

v_gene	CDR3aa
TRBV5-1	CASKPGSEVENIQYF
TRBV10-3	CAISESNSGSYEQYF
TRBV7-3	CASSLGLSYGYTF
TRBV16	CASSLFNPGTGGYEQYF
TRBV28	CASSQRTERKLFF
TRBV5-1	CASSPGQGTPLHF
TRBV30	CAWSPGQGRVAFF
TRBV18	CASSPPHTGGEKLFF
TRBV7-9	CASSPRTYDTEAFF
TRBV6-1	CASTYGQDGYTF
TRBV7-2	CASSLARETQYF
TRBV19	CASTPEQGETYEQYF
TRBV19	CASSPGGLTNGYTF
TRBV29-1	CSVHGLAGGQGEQYF
TRBV5-1	CASSLRGDGLEAFF
TRBV6-5	CASSYQDSISEAFF
TRBV23-1	CASPGEFWEGYTF
TRBV30	CAWSVDRAYNSPLHF
TRBV7-7	CASSPWAQASSQYF
TRBV7-6	CASSSHQETQYF
TRBV18	CASSPQGSNTEAFF
TRBV7-3	CASSPSFGQIYGYTF
TRBV28	CASSFQGGPSYGYTF
TRBV25-1	CASSIRQGMNTEAFF
TRBV10-3	CAISEPAGTGPGELFF
TRBV28	CASGVASSLYEQYF
TRBV18	CASSPPRGSGMNTEAFF
TRBV7-2	CASSLGTGGKLFF
TRBV7-6	CASGFDPPGQGSYGYTF
TRBV30	CAWRTGTGGPGELFF
TRBV10-3	CAIGAGPNQPQHF
TRBV4-3	CASSQGSGLGQETQYF